What follows is one T cell receptor (beta chain) and its context. This sample was included in a study of T cells after yellow fever vaccination. TCRdb re-called the 5' RACE reads with MiXCR, one entry per CDR3 protein. The table has under 500,000 distinct CDR3 sequences, approximately 19% seen once. This sequence was found in a man between 18 and 29 years old who received the YFV17D yellow fever vaccine. The material sequenced was PBMCs, taken before the yellow fever booster vaccination.

The CDR3 DNA sequence: TGTGCCAGCAGTAAGCGCGCTAGCGGGTTTTACAATGAGCAGTTCTTC. This translates into CASSKRASGFYNEQFF. This chain joins TRBV11-2 and TRBJ2-1; 8 positions agree with TRBD2. The CDR3 contains 16 residues. The V gene's germline CDR1 is SGHAT and CDR2 FQNNGV. V lost 6 bases to trimming and J lost 4 bases; unmatched junction nucleotides: 11.